This T cell receptor beta chain was captured by sequencing in a study of beta chain features in type 1 diabetes. Study-wide findings and caveats: VDJ junctions from type 1 diabetes patients carried fewer insertions and larger deletions. TCRB CDR3s from Type 1 diabetes patients were moderately but significantly shorter in all four CD4+ subsets. The naive, central memory and Treg TCRB repertoires showed an apparent similarity that was greater among patients than among healthy donors.

The authors reverse transcribed all of the isolated RNA, so sequencing captured expressed TCRB transcripts. Sequencing was performed with immunoSEQ multiplex PCR; in TCRdb, only in-frame clones are kept and a portion is missing. The repertoire has hundreds of thousands of clones, 6.5% to 10% of them found once; the top ten carry approximately 0.47%. Notes on this clone: The antigen remains unidentified.

The receptor's source is a woman younger than 35 in good health. The specimen was central memory CD4+ T cells from blood.

For the CDR3, the DNA is TGTGCCACTTCGGGGGAATCCTACGAGCAGTACTTC. It is translated as CATSGESYEQYF. This chain uses TRBV25-1 with TRBJ2-7; tentatively, D is TRBD2 (6 bases). The length of the CDR3 is 12 residues. CDR1 is MGHDK, CDR2 SYGVNS, per germline. Trimming took off 10 bases at V and 1 base at J, with 11 bases between the two ends.